The next 14 T cell receptor beta chains were all read from a single sample in a study of regulatory T cells in long-lasting Graves disease. CDR3 regions were amplified by Arm-PCR using iRepertoire HTBI primers to build TCR beta libraries. TCRdb reprocessed the multiplex PCR reads via MiXCR and lists one record per CDR3 protein. Among approximately 310,000 distinct CDR3 sequences listed, roughly 18% were seen once. The time point: newly diagnosed GD, antithyroid drugs for less than 3 months. PBMC-derived RNA was used for the TCR library. The material sequenced was peripheral blood mononuclear cells (PBMCs), taken at new diagnosis, from a patient treated with antithyroid drugs. The receptors stem from a female donor with Graves disease.

The chain employs TRBV2 and TRBJ2-2; TRBD2 agrees at 11 bases. Germline V gene sequence: CDR1 SNHLY, CDR2 FYNNEI. V lost 6 bases to trimming and J lost 6 bases; unmatched junction nucleotides: 9. The CDR3 is made up of 16 amino acids. The CDR3 region is CASRGPLAGVSGELFF. The CDR3 DNA reads TGTGCCAGCAGAGGACCACTAGCGGGAGTCTCCGGGGAGCTGTTTTTT. Complete variable domain (other parts from reference TRBV2 and TRBJ2-2): EPEVTQTPSHQVTQMGQEVILRCVPISNHLYFYWYRQILGQKVEFLVSFYNNEISEKSEIFDDQFSVERPDGSNFTLKIRSTKLEDSAMYFCASRGPLAGVSGELFFGEGSRLTVL.

Ten or more counts support this clonotype. The V and J genes are TRBV2 and TRBJ2-1; 9 positions agree with TRBD2. The junction had 12 bases not matched to a gene; V was cut back by 4 bases and J by 14 bases. CDR3 length: 14 amino acids. CDR1 is SNHLY, CDR2 FYNNEI, per germline. The CDR3 DNA follows: TGTGCCAGCAGTGGAGCAGTAGCGGGAGATGTGAAGTTCTTC. This sequence encodes CASSGAVAGDVKFF.

This clonotype was counted at least ten times. This chain connects TRBV28 to TRBJ2-2; 11 nucleotides align to TRBD2. After removal of 11 bases from V and 3 bases from J, the junction contained 5 bases not matched to a gene. From germline, CDR1 is MDHEN and CDR2 SYDVKM. This CDR3 has 14 amino acids. The CDR3: CALAGLADTGELFF. The CDR3 coding sequence is TGTGCCCTCGCGGGACTAGCGGACACCGGGGAGCTGTTTTTT.

As concerns this clonotype: A much larger clone lies a single base off, so this may be a read error. The chain carries TRBV30 and TRBJ2-5; no definite D call. CDR1 and CDR2 (germline): GTSNPN, SVGIG (reference sequence). The CDR3 runs to 14 residues. The CDR3 here is CAWSVGRAKETPYF. CDR3 bases: TGTGCCTGGAGTGTGGGAAGGGCTAAAGAGACCCCGTACTTC.

With regard to this clonotype: A much larger clonotype is one base distant, so this may be a read error. The chain has TRBV6-2 or TRBV6-3 and TRBJ2-2, with 11 nucleotides matching TRBD2. Germline CDR1 MNHEY, CDR2 SVGEGT. The CDR3 spans 18 residues. With V trimmed by 5 bases and J by 2 bases, 10 bases remained unmatched. CDR3 in amino acids: CASSETGLAGSNTGELFF. The CDR3 nucleotides are TGTGCCAGCAGTGAGACCGGACTAGCGGGTTCTAACACCGGGGAGCTGTTTTTT.

This clonotype was picked up many times. The rearrangement joins TRBV7-8 to TRBJ2-3; no definite D call. Germline CDR1 and CDR2: SGHVS and FQNEAQ. The CDR3 consists of 12 residues. V shed 1 base and J shed 7 bases, with 6 bases lying between them. This CDR3 reads CASSLEWYTQYF. In DNA, the CDR3 is TGTGCCAGCAGCTTAGAGTGGTATACGCAGTATTTT.

This clonotype was seen ten or more times. The gene calls are TRBV9 and TRBJ1-1; a weak D match, TRBD1 (5 bases). Germline loops: CDR1 SGDLS, CDR2 YYNGEE. The CDR3 sequence is 14 residues long. V was shortened by 0 bases and J by 2 bases, with 8 bases between the two germline ends. CDR3 in DNA: TGTGCCAGCAGCGTAGCGGGGGACAACACTGAAGCTTTCTTT. As protein: CASSVAGDNTEAFF.

The sample holds a few counts of this clonotype. The chain carries TRBV28 and TRBJ2-7, with 10 nucleotides matching TRBD2. This CDR3 has 16 residues. Germline V CDR1 and CDR2: MDHEN, SYDVKM. Trimming removed 4 bases from V and 4 bases from J; junction bases left unmatched: 10. DNA for the CDR3: TGTGCCAGCAGTTCCCCCCCTAGCGGGAGTATATACGAGCAGTACTTC. Its translation: CASSSPPSGSIYEQYF.

This clonotype was found many times. The V and J genes are TRBV7-9 and TRBJ2-1, with D hard to call. This CDR3 contains 15 residues. CDR1 and CDR2 (germline): SEHNR, FQNEAQ (reference sequence). V gave up 1 base and J gave up 6 bases, with 13 bases separating them. In nucleotides, the CDR3 is TGTGCCAGCAGCTTAGAGTATGGCAGACCCAATGAGCAGTTCTTC. It codes for CASSLEYGRPNEQFF.

This clonotype was seen repeatedly, ten times or more. This rearrangement joins TRBV28 to TRBJ2-3; TRBD1 agrees at 7 bases. CDR3 length: 16 residues. J lost 6 bases, V lost 5 bases, and 14 bases had no gene match. CDR1 is MDHEN, CDR2 SYDVKM, per germline. CDR3 protein: CASSPTGDGNLDTQYF. The CDR3 coding sequence is TGTGCCAGCAGTCCAACAGGGGATGGGAATCTGGATACGCAGTATTTT.

This clonotype was seen many times. The genes are TRBV20-1 and TRBJ2-7, with D possibly TRBD2 on 6 matching bases. CDR1 is DFQATT, CDR2 SNEGSKA, per germline (reference sequence). The CDR3 is made up of 14 amino acids. Trimming removed 1 base from V and 7 bases from J, with 17 bases in between. CDR3 loop: CSARAVGHRGEQYF. CDR3 nucleotide sequence: TGCAGTGCTAGAGCAGTCGGACACCGGGGGGAGCAGTACTTC.

This clonotype appeared many times. The chain links TRBV6-2 or TRBV6-3 to TRBJ2-7; no definite D call. Trimming pared 2 bases from V and 2 bases from J, leaving 7 bases between. CDR1 MNHEY and CDR2 SVGEGT come from the germline V gene. There are 13 residues in the CDR3. CDR3 region: CASSYDKTYEQYF. The CDR3, as DNA: TGTGCCAGCAGTTACGACAAAACCTACGAGCAGTACTTC.

As regards this clonotype: It may be a read error: a sequence one base away is much more abundant. V is TRBV15 and J is TRBJ1-1, with D possibly being TRBD1 (5 bases). The CDR3 runs 15 residues. Looked up from germline, CDR1 is LNHNV and CDR2 is YYDKDF (reference sequence). Deletions cut 1 base from V and 11 bases from J, with 20 bases between. CDR3 nucleotides: TGTGCCACCAGCAGAGCCGCAGGGATGGGGTCTTCTGCTTTCTTT. This encodes CATSRAAGMGSSAFF.

This clonotype has ten or more counts. The V and J genes are TRBV24-1 and TRBJ2-3; possible D gene TRBD1, 8 bases. Trimming removed 0 bases at V and 3 bases at J, with 12 bases between. CDR3 length: 16 residues. Germline assignment: CDR1 KGHDR and CDR2 SFDVKD. In nucleotides, the CDR3 is TGTGCCACCAGTGATTTGGGACAGGGAGGGACAGATACGCAGTATTTT. Translating it yields CATSDLGQGGTDTQYF.